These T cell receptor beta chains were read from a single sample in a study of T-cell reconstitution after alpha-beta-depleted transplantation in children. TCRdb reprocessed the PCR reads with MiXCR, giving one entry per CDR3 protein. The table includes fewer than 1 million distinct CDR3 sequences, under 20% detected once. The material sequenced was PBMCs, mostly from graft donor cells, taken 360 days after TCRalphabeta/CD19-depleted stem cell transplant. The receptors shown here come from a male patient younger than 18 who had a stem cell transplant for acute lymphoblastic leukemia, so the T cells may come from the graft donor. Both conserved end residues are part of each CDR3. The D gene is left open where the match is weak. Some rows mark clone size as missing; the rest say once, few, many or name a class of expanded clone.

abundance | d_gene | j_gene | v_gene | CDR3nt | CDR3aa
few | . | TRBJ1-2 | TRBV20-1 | TGCAGTGCTAAACCGGACGATCGCTATGGCTACACCTTC | CSAKPDDRYGYTF
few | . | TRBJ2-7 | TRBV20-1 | TGCAGTGCTAGACCGTCCAGCGAGCAGTACTTC | CSARPSSEQYF
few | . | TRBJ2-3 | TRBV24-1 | TGTGCCACCAGTGATTTGCTCGGTACGCAGTATTTT | CATSDLLGTQYF
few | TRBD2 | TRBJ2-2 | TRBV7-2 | TGTGCCAGCCGCCAAACTAGCGGGAGCGGCCCCGGGGAGCTGTTTTTT | CASRQTSGSGPGELFF
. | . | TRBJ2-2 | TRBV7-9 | TGTGCCAGCAAGGCGGGGGCCTCCACCGGGGAGCTGTTTTTT | CASKAGASTGELFF
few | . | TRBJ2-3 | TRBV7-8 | TGTGCCAGCAGCTTATTGGGTTCACCGGGGAGCACAGATACGCAGTATTTT | CASSLLGSPGSTDTQYF
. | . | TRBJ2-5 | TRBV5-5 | TGTGCCAGCAGCTTGGTGGCCTCCGAAGAGACCCAGTACTTC | CASSLVASEETQYF
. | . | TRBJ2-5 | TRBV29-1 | TGCAGCGGGGGGAGCAGGCGGCGAGAGACCCAGTACTTC | CSGGSRRRETQYF
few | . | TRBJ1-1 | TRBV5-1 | TGCGCCAGCAGCTGGGTCGGCACTGAAGCTTTCTTT | CASSWVGTEAFF
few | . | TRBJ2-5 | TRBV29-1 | TGCAGCGTTGAAGATCCTTGGGACACCCTAAAAGAGACCCAGTACTTC | CSVEDPWDTLKETQYF
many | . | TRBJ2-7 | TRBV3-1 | TGTGCCAGCAGCCTACATGGGACGGAGGGCTACGAGCAGTACTTC | CASSLHGTEGYEQYF
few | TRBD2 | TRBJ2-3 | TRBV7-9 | TGTGCCAGCAGCCTGATGTGGCTGGCGGGAGTCACAGATACGCAGTATTTT | CASSLMWLAGVTDTQYF
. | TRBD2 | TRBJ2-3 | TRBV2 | TGTGCCAGCACAGATTTCGGAGCGGGAGGTGGTTACACAGATACGCAGTATTTT | CASTDFGAGGGYTDTQYF
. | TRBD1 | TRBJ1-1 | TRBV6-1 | TGTGCCAGCAGTAGAAGGACAGGATCGGTGGATACTGAAGCTTTCTTT | CASSRRTGSVDTEAFF
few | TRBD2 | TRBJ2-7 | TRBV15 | TGTGCCACCAGCCCTAGACGGACTAGCGGGAGAGGGCCGTTACGCGAGCAGTACTTC | CATSPRRTSGRGPLREQYF
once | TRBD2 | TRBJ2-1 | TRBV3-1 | TGTGCCAGCAGGGGGGCGGGAGGGCCCAATGAGCAGTTCTTC | CASRGAGGPNEQFF
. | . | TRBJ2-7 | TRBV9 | TGTGCCAGCAGGCCGGAAATAGCGAACTACGAGCAGTACTTC | CASRPEIANYEQYF
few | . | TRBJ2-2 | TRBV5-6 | TGTGCCAGCAGCCATGATTCTGCGTTGGTAAACACCGGGGAGCTGTTTTTT | CASSHDSALVNTGELFF
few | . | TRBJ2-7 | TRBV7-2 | TGTGCCAGCAGCTCAGCAGGGGGCGCGGGAGTGATCTACGAGCAGTACTTC | CASSSAGGAGVIYEQYF
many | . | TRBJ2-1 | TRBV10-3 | TGTGCCATCAGTGAGATCGGGACCCTTTCACCTTCTTACAATGAGCAGTTCTTC | CAISEIGTLSPSYNEQFF
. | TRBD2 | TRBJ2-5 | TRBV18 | TGTGCCAGCTCACCATCGGCTAGCGGCTATAAAGAGACCCAGTACTTC | CASSPSASGYKETQYF
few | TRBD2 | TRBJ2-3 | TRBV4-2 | TGTGCCAGCAGCCAATTAGCGGGAGCAGATACGCAGTATTTT | CASSQLAGADTQYF
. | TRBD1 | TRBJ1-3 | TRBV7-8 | TGTGCCAGCAGCTCGACAGGGGCTGGAAACACCATATATTTT | CASSSTGAGNTIYF